These T cell receptor beta chains were read from a single sample in a study of cytomegalovirus exposure and HLA in healthy donors. Repertoires were generated with immunoSEQ multiplex PCR, while TCRdb's copy carries only in-frame clones and drops some. The table shows 85,000 to 100,000 clones, with more than 80% occurring only once. Specimen: PBMCs. Receptors originate from a young man in good health and CMV-seronegative. CDR3s include the opening cysteine and the closing phenylalanine or tryptophan. Each record gives: CDR3 DNA, CDR3 protein, J gene, clone size, D gene, V gene. A D gene is named only where the DNA matches it firmly. Only part of the rows carry a size: once, few, many, or a class if the clone is expanded.

TGTGCCAGCAGTTTTAGGTCTAGCGGGAGGTCGGACACCGGGGAGCTGTTTTTT CASSFRSSGRSDTGELFF TRBJ2-2 - TRBD2 TRBV27
TGTGCCAGCAGCTCAGGGCGCACGGCAAGTTACACCTTC CASSSGRTASYTF TRBJ1-2 - - TRBV5-4
TGTGCCAGCAGCTTGGAGGGGGCGACTGGCCGGGTGGGGACGCAGTATTTT CASSLEGATGRVGTQYF TRBJ2-3 - TRBD1 TRBV5-6
TGCGCCAGCAGCCAGAGGGGAGGGACAAAGGTCTGCGAGCAGTACTTC CASSQRGGTKVCEQYF TRBJ2-7 - - TRBV4-1
TGTGCCAGCAGCTTATTTAGCGGGAGTTACAATGAGCAGTTCTTC CASSLFSGSYNEQFF TRBJ2-1 - TRBD2 TRBV11-3
TGTGCCAGCAGCTTAGATAGCGGGAGGGCTTCAGATACGCAGTATTTT CASSLDSGRASDTQYF TRBJ2-3 - TRBD2 TRBV7-2
TGTGCCAGCAGCTTAGGCCCCACGGGGAATAGTGACGAGCAGTACTTC CASSLGPTGNSDEQYF TRBJ2-7 few - TRBV7-2
TGTGCCAGCAGTTTGGGGCAGGGGCCAACTAATGAAAAACTGTTTTTT CASSLGQGPTNEKLFF TRBJ1-4 - - TRBV28
TGTGCCAGCAGCCGAAACTGGGATACGCAGTATTTT CASSRNWDTQYF TRBJ2-3 - - TRBV5-5
TGTGCCAGCAGCTTACCAGGATTCGGTCAGCCCCAGCATTTT CASSLPGFGQPQHF TRBJ1-5 - - TRBV7-9
TGTGCCAGCAGTTTAAATCTGGGGGGAGGCCATTCTCGGGAGCAGTTCTTC CASSLNLGGGHSREQFF TRBJ2-1 - - TRBV28
TGTGCCAGCGTCCTAGGACTAGCGGGAGTATACGAGCAGTACTTC CASVLGLAGVYEQYF TRBJ2-7 once TRBD2 TRBV2
TGTGCCAGCAGTCTCAGGGAGGCCGTAGATACGCAGTATTTT CASSLREAVDTQYF TRBJ2-3 once - TRBV6-1
TGTGCCAGCTTCTTTAACACTGAAGCTTTCTTT CASFFNTEAFF TRBJ1-1 - - TRBV6-5
TGCGCCAGCAGCCGTACCCCGGGGACTAGTGACTACAATGAGCAGTTCTTC CASSRTPGTSDYNEQFF TRBJ2-1 once TRBD2 TRBV4-3
TGCGCCAGCAGAACTAGCGGGATCTACGAGCAGTACTTC CASRTSGIYEQYF TRBJ2-7 - TRBD2 TRBV10-2
TGTGCCAGCAGCCTCGACAGGTCCCAAGAGACCCAGTACTTC CASSLDRSQETQYF TRBJ2-5 - - TRBV7-9
TGTGCCACCAGCAGAGTAACAGGGCGGCAAGAGACCCAGTACTTC CATSRVTGRQETQYF TRBJ2-5 - - TRBV15
TGTGCCAGCAGCAGTGGCTTGGCCCTGGGGAGGTTGAACACTGAAGCTTTCTTT CASSSGLALGRLNTEAFF TRBJ1-1 - - TRBV5-5
TGTGCCAGCAGCTCTCGACTAGCCAACTCCTACGAGCAGTACTTC CASSSRLANSYEQYF TRBJ2-7 - TRBD2 TRBV11-2
TGCGCCAGCAGTGAGACTTCGACTAACTATGGCTACACCTTC CASSETSTNYGYTF TRBJ1-2 - - TRBV5-1
TGTGCCTGGAATGGTCGGGAAACTGAAGCTTTCTTT CAWNGRETEAFF TRBJ1-1 - - TRBV30
TGTGCCAGCAGCGTCTACAGGGAGGGTCGCGATACGCAGTATTTT CASSVYREGRDTQYF TRBJ2-3 - - TRBV9
TGCGCCAGCAGGGCGAAGGGACTTTTAGACAATGAGCAGTTCTTC CASRAKGLLDNEQFF TRBJ2-1 - - TRBV5-1
TGTGCCAGCACCTCCCCGCGGGAGTCCTACAATGAGCAGTTCTTC CASTSPRESYNEQFF TRBJ2-1 - TRBD2 TRBV6-6
TGTGCCAGCAGCCGCGGGGTGGGATACCAAGCTTTCTTT CASSRGVGYQAFF TRBJ1-1 - - TRBV7-8
TGTGCCAGCCGGACAGGGGTATTGGCCGGGGAGCTGTTTTTT CASRTGVLAGELFF TRBJ2-2 - TRBD1 TRBV27
TGTGCCAGCCGGACTAGCGCCACAGATACGCAGTATTTT CASRTSATDTQYF TRBJ2-3 - TRBD2 TRBV6-4
TGTGCCAGCAGCTTAGTGACAACGGGACAGCTTGGAAACACCATATATTTT CASSLVTTGQLGNTIYF TRBJ1-3 - TRBD1 TRBV7-8
TGTGCCAGCAGCTCCCTTGAAGGACAGGGATACAATGAGCAGTTCTTC CASSSLEGQGYNEQFF TRBJ2-1 - TRBD1 TRBV7-9
TGTGCCAGCAGTGGACGCCGGGGTCCTGTTGATACGCAGTATTTT CASSGRRGPVDTQYF TRBJ2-3 - - TRBV6-1
TGTGCCAGCAGCGTAGAGGGAGCCCCTGGAAACACCATATATTTT CASSVEGAPGNTIYF TRBJ1-3 - - TRBV9
TGTGCCAGCTCACCCCAGCAGGGACAGTACAATGAGCAGTTCTTC CASSPQQGQYNEQFF TRBJ2-1 - TRBD1 TRBV18
TGTGCCAGCAGTTCCCCCTCAGGACTAGCGGGAGGTGGGTTAGCGTTCAGCACAGATACGCAGTATTTT CASSSPSGLAGGGLAFSTDTQYF TRBJ2-3 - TRBD2 TRBV28
TGTGCCAGCAGCTTAGGGCAGGGGAACAATGAGCAGTTCTTC CASSLGQGNNEQFF TRBJ2-1 once - TRBV11-3
TGTGCCAGCAGATTGTCCGGGACAGGGAAGTACGAGCAGTACTTC CASRLSGTGKYEQYF TRBJ2-7 - TRBD1 TRBV25-1
TGTGCCAGCAGCTTACTAGCGGGGAACACCGGGGAGCTGTTTTTT CASSLLAGNTGELFF TRBJ2-2 - TRBD2 TRBV11-1